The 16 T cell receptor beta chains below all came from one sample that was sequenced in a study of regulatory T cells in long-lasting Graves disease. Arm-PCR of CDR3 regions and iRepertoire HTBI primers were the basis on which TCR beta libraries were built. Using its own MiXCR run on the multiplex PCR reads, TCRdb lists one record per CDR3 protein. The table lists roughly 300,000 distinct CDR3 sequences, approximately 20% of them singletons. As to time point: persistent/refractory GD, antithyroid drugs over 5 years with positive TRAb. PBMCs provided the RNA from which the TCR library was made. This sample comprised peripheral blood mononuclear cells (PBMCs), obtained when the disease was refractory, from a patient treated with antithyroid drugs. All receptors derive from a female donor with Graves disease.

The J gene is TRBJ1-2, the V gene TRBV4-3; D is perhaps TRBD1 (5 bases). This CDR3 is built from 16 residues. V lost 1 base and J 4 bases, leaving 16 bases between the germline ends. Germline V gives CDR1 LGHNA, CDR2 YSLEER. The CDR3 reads CASSQGGEDYFYGYTF. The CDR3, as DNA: TGCGCCAGCAGCCAAGGGGGGGAAGACTATTTCTATGGCTACACCTTC.

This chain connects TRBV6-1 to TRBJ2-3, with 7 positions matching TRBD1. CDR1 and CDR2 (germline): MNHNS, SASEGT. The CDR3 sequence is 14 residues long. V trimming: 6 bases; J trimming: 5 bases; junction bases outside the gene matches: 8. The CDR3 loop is CASSSRQGIDTQYF. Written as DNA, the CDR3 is TGTGCCAGCAGCAGTAGACAGGGAATAGATACGCAGTATTTT.

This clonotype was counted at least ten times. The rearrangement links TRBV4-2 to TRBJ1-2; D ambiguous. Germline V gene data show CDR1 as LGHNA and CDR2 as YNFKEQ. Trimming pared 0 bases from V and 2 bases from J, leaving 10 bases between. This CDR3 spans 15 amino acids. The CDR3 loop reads CASSQETLTNYGYTF. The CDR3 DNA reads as TGTGCCAGCAGCCAAGAGACGTTAACCAACTATGGCTACACCTTC.

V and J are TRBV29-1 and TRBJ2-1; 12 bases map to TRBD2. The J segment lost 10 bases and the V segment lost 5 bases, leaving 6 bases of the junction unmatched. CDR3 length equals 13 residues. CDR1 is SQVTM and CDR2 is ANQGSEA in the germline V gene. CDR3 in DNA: TGCAGCGTTTTGACTAGCGGGAGTCGCGAGCAGTTCTTC. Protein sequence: CSVLTSGSREQFF.

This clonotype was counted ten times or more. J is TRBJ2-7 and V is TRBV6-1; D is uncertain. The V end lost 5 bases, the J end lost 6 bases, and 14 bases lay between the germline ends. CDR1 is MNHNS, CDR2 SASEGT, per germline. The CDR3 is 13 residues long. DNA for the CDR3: TGTGCCAGCAGTCTAACCTCTAGACCCGAGCAGTACTTC. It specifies CASSLTSRPEQYF.

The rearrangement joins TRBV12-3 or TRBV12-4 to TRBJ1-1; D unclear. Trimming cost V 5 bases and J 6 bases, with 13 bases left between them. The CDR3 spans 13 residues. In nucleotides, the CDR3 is TGTGCCAGCAGTAAAGGGTTTTTGGCTGAAGCTTTCTTT. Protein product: CASSKGFLAEAFF.

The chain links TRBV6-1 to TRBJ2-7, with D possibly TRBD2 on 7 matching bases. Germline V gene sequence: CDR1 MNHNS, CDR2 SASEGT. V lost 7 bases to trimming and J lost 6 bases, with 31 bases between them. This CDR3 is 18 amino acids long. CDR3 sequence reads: CASNGAGDGFDGGFEQYF. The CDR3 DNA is TGTGCCAGCAATGGTGCGGGAGACGGATTCGATGGGGGCTTCGAGCAGTACTTC.

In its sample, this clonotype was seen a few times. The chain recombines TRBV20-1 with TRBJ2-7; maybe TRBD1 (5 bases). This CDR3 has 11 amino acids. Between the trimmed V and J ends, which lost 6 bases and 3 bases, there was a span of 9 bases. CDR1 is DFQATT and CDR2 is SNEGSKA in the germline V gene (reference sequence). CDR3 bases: TGCAGTGCGGACATCGGCTACGAGCAGTACTTC. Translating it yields CSADIGYEQYF.

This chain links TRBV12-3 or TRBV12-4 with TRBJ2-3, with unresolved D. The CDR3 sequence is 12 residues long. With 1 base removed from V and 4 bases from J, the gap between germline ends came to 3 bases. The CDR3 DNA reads TGTGCCAGCAGTTTAGGAGCAGATACGCAGTATTTT. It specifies CASSLGADTQYF.

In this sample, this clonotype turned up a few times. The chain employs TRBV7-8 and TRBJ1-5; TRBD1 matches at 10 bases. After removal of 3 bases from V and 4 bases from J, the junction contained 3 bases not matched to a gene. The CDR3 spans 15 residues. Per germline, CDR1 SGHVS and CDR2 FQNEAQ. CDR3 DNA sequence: TGTGCCAGCAGCTTTGGACAGGGGGAGAATCAGCCCCAGCATTTT. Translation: CASSFGQGENQPQHF.

As DNA, the CDR3 is TGTGCCACCAGCAGCGGGACATCAGGTGGAAACACCATATATTTT. Residues: CATSSGTSGGNTIYF. The gene calls are TRBV15 and TRBJ1-3; perhaps TRBD1 as D (6 bases). This CDR3 spans 15 amino acids. The ends were cut back, 3 bases at V and 3 bases at J, with 12 bases in the middle. The V gene's germline CDR1 is LNHNV and CDR2 YYDKDF (reference sequence). Full variable domain (outside the CDR3, taken from reference TRBV15 and TRBJ1-3): DAMVIQNPRYQVTQFGKPVTLSCSQTLNHNVMYWYQQKSSQAPKLLFHYYDKDFNNEADTPDNFQSRRPNTSFCFLDIRSPGLGDTAMYLCATSSGTSGGNTIYFGEGSWLTVV.

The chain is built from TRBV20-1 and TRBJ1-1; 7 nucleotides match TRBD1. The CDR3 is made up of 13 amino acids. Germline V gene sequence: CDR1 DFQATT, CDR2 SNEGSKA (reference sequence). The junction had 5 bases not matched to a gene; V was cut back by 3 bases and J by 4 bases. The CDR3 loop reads CSARAQGFTEAFF. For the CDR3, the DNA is TGCAGTGCTAGGGCACAGGGGTTCACTGAAGCTTTCTTT.

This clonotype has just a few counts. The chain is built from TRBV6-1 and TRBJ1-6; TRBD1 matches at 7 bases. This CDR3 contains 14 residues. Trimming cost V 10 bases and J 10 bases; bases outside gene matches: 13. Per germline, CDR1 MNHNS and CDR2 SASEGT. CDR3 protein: CAISLRQGSSPLHF. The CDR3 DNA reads TGTGCCATCTCTCTCCGACAGGGAAGCTCACCCCTCCACTTT.

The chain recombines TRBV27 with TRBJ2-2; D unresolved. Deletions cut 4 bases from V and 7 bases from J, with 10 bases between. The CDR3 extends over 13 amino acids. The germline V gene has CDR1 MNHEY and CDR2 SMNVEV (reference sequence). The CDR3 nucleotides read TGTGCCAGCAGTTCCAGGTTGGACGGGGAGCTGTTTTTT. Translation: CASSSRLDGELFF.

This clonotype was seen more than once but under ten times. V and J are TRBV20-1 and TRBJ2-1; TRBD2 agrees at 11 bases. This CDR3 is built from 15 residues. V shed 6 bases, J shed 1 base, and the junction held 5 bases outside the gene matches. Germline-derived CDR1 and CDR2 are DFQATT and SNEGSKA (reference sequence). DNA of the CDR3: TGCAGTGCCGCGACTAGCGGGACTTCCTACAATGAGCAGTTCTTC. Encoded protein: CSAATSGTSYNEQFF.

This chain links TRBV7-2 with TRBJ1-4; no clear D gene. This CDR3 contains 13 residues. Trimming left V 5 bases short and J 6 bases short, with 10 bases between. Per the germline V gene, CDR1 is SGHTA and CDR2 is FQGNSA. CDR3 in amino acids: CASSPYADEKLFF. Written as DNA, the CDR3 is TGTGCCAGCAGCCCTTATGCGGATGAAAAACTGTTTTTT.